The 2 T cell receptor beta chains reported below all come from one sample, sequenced in a study of blood T cell repertoires in COVID-19. TCRdb's table, derived via immunoSEQ multiplex PCR, lists solely in-frame clones and lacks some. The table includes about 160,000 clones, around 87% detected once. Input material: peripheral blood. These receptors were obtained from an elderly man with acute or convalescent COVID-19.

This clone was recorded a few times. The gene calls are TRBV28 and TRBJ2-1, with 8 bases that match TRBD2. V dropped 2 bases and J dropped 2; count of bases not matched to a gene: 2. Per the germline V gene, CDR1 is MDHEN and CDR2 is SYDVKM. The CDR3 has 15 residues. The CDR3 sequence: CASSLNGRAYNEQFF. The CDR3 DNA sequence: TGTGCCAGCAGTTTAAACGGGAGGGCCTACAATGAGCAGTTCTTC.

The chain joins TRBV30 to TRBJ1-6; TRBD1 is a possible D gene (5 bases). The CDR3 contains 15 residues. From germline, CDR1 is GTSNPN and CDR2 SVGIG (reference sequence). Between the trimmed V and J ends, which lost 0 bases and 6 bases, there was a span of 12 bases. The CDR3 region is CAWSVSGGGNSPLHF. CDR3 nucleotide sequence: TGTGCCTGGAGTGTATCCGGGGGGGGTAATTCACCCCTCCACTTT.